These 6 T cell receptor beta chains were sequenced from one sample in a study of molecular identifiers for immune sequencing clone quantification. TCRdb recomputed calls from the PCR reads with MiXCR, one row per CDR3 protein. Altogether a few hundred thousand distinct CDR3 sequences are present, about a quarter being singletons, with the ten largest covering about 0.7%. The material sequenced was naive CD8+ T cells from blood, with Jurkat cell RNA spiked in. The sample's subset: FACS-sorted CD8+CD4-CCR7+CD45RA+ naive T cells. These receptor sequences come from a human donor in good health. Some libraries in this study had Jurkat cell RNA spiked in.

This clonotype was detected ten times or more. V and J are TRBV5-8 and TRBJ2-7; D is perhaps TRBD1 (6 bases). Deletions cut 0 bases from V and 0 bases from J, with 16 bases between. Germline V CDR1 and CDR2: SGHTS, YDEGEE. CDR3 size: 17 residues. CDR3 sequence reads: CASSLGPPTGISYEQYF. As DNA, the CDR3 is TGTGCCAGCAGCTTGGGTCCCCCGACAGGAATCTCCTACGAGCAGTACTTC.

This clonotype came up a few times. J is TRBJ2-1 and V is TRBV9; 14 nucleotides agree with TRBD2. Trimming cost V 4 bases and J 2 bases; bases outside gene matches: 5. Germline V gene lookup returns CDR1 SGDLS and CDR2 YYNGEE. CDR3 length: 17 amino acids. The CDR3: CASSKGTSGSPYNEQFF. The DNA for the CDR3 is TGTGCCAGCAGCAAAGGGACTAGCGGGAGTCCCTACAATGAGCAGTTCTTC. Combining the CDR3 with reference TRBV9 and TRBJ2-1 gives the whole variable domain DSGVTQTPKHLITATGQRVTLRCSPRSGDLSVYWYQQSLDQGLQFLIQYYNGEERAKGNILERFSAQQFPDLHSELNLSSLELGDSALYFCASSKGTSGSPYNEQFFGPGTRLTVL.

As for this clonotype: A much more abundant neighbour one base away suggests this may be a read error. The chain recombines TRBV2 with TRBJ1-2; no clear D. From germline, CDR1 is SNHLY and CDR2 FYNNEI. Trimming took off 7 bases at V and 3 bases at J, with 12 bases between the two ends. The CDR3 has 13 residues. The CDR3 loop reads CASKYRGDYGYTF. CDR3 coding DNA: TGTGCCAGCAAGTACCGGGGAGACTATGGCTACACCTTC.

This clonotype came up many times. The rearrangement links TRBV6-1 to TRBJ2-3; perhaps TRBD2 as D (6 bases). V lost 8 bases to trimming and J lost 2 bases, with 14 bases between them. The CDR3 length is 14 residues. Germline-derived CDR1 and CDR2 are MNHNS and SASEGT. CDR3 DNA sequence: TGTGCCAGCCGGGCTAGCGACTACACAGATACGCAGTATTTT. Its protein is CASRASDYTDTQYF.

The rearrangement uses TRBV3-2 and TRBJ1-4. TRBV3-2 is described as a pseudogene. The CDR3 is made up of 17 amino acids. CDR3 DNA sequence: TGTGCCAGCAGCCAAGATGGGCCTGCTATAACTAATGAAAAACTGTTTTTT. This sequence encodes CASSQDGPAITNEKLFF.

This clonotype appeared a few times. V gene TRBV20-1 combines with J gene TRBJ2-5; the D is unclear. The V and J ends lost 6 bases and 2 bases respectively, with 10 bases between them. The CDR3 has 12 residues. Germline CDR1 DFQATT, CDR2 SNEGSKA (reference sequence). In DNA, the CDR3 is TGCAGTGCCCACCTTACACAAGAGACCCAGTACTTC. This translates into CSAHLTQETQYF.